Reported below is one T cell receptor (beta chain). Sequencing was performed with immunoSEQ multiplex PCR; in TCRdb, only in-frame clones are kept and a portion is missing. The sample carries under 20,000 clones, approximately 80% recorded once. These data originate in a study of sequential checkpoint blockade in melanoma. For the study at large: Patients were randomized 1:1 to nivolumab-then-ipilimumab or ipilimumab-then-nivolumab first-line. Each arm's sequence ended with maintenance nivolumab.

The V end was cut by 2 bases, the J end by 2 bases, with 7 bases between. Germline values: CDR1 SEHNR, CDR2 FQNEAQ (reference sequence). The CDR3 sequence is 13 residues long. Regarding treatment: randomized to nivolumab then ipilimumab (arm A) or the reverse (arm B). Live CD3+CD8+ CD19− CD56− cells were sorted from PBMCs. This specimen was CD8+ T cells sorted from blood (inferred from file names), taken from a patient given nivolumab and ipilimumab in sequence. The receptor was isolated from a human donor with melanoma. The chain is built from TRBV7-9 and TRBJ2-7; D call uncertain. The CDR3 DNA sequence: TGTGCCAGCAGCTTAAGAGAGACCTACGAGCAGTACTTC. Translation: CASSLRETYEQYF.